The 8 T cell receptor beta chains below come from one sample, sequenced in a study of technical replicates of blood from a few donors. Libraries were prepared by immunoSEQ multiplex PCR; TCRdb keeps only in-frame clonotypes and omits some of them. The repertoire consists of about 83,000 clones, with 92% occurring once and the leading ten covering about 0.27%. The sequenced sample was T cells isolated from PBMCs. Receptors were obtained from a human donor in good health.

This chain connects TRBV18 to TRBJ2-5; no firm D call. V was trimmed by 2 bases and J by 1 base, leaving 5 bases between them. This CDR3 has 13 amino acids. The germline V gene has CDR1 KGHSH and CDR2 LQKENI. CDR3 protein: CASSPGAQETQYF. Written as DNA, the CDR3 is TGTGCCAGCTCACCAGGAGCCCAAGAGACCCAGTACTTC. Full variable domain (outside the CDR3, taken from reference TRBV18 and TRBJ2-5): NAGVMQNPRHLVRRRGQEARLRCSPMKGHSHVYWYRQLPEEGLKFMVYLQKENIIDESGMPKERFSAEFPKEGPSILRIQQVVRGDSAAYFCASSPGAQETQYFGPGTRLLVL.

This chain links TRBV2 with TRBJ2-3; 7 bases map to TRBD1. From germline, CDR1 is SNHLY and CDR2 FYNNEI. CDR3 length equals 18 residues. With 4 bases clipped from V and 0 bases from J, the junction kept 13 bases outside the gene matches. This CDR3 is CASSANRDRRSSTDTQYF. In DNA form, the CDR3 reads TGTGCCAGCAGTGCCAATCGGGACAGACGATCTAGCACAGATACGCAGTATTTT.

The chain combines TRBV15 with TRBJ2-7; 7 bases line up with TRBD2. Trimming removed 4 bases from V and 3 bases from J; junction bases left unmatched: 9. The CDR3 runs 15 residues. Germline CDR1 is LNHNV and CDR2 is YYDKDF (reference sequence). The CDR3 region is CATSTGGLSFYEQYF. The CDR3 region has the DNA TGTGCCACCAGCACCGGGGGGTTATCTTTCTACGAGCAGTACTTC.

This chain links TRBV28 with TRBJ1-4; TRBD1 matches at 9 bases. With V trimmed by 5 bases and J by 7 bases, 5 bases remained unmatched. Germline assignment: CDR1 MDHEN and CDR2 SYDVKM. The length of the CDR3 is 14 residues. This CDR3 reads CASSKQGAIEKLFF. CDR3 coding DNA: TGTGCCAGCAGTAAACAGGGGGCGATTGAAAAACTGTTTTTT.

Here the CDR3 DNA reads TGCAGCGCCCTAAGACGGGGGTCCACTGAAGCTTTCTTT. It specifies CSALRRGSTEAFF. V and J are TRBV29-1 and TRBJ1-1; possible D gene TRBD1, 5 bases. The V gene lost 7 bases and the J gene lost 4 bases, with 16 bases spanning the gap. CDR1 and CDR2 from the germline V gene are SQVTM and ANQGSEA. The CDR3 runs 13 residues. The full variable domain, with the rest looked up from reference TRBV29-1 and TRBJ1-1, is SAVISQKPSRDICQRGTSLTIQCQVDSQVTMMFWYRQQPGQSLTLIATANQGSEATYESGFVIDKFPISRPNLTFSTLTVSNMSPEDSSIYLCSALRRGSTEAFFGQGTRLTVV.

J is TRBJ2-3 and V is TRBV9; 11 bases line up with TRBD2. This CDR3 is 21 amino acids long. Germline CDR1 reads SGDLS; CDR2 reads YYNGEE. The junction had 22 bases not matched to a gene; V was cut back by 3 bases and J by 4 bases. The CDR3 region has the DNA TGTGCCAGCAGCGAGACTACGATTAGCGGGAGGGAAATTCCAGGGGCAGATACGCAGTATTTT. This gives the protein CASSETTISGREIPGADTQYF.

This rearrangement joins TRBV5-1 to TRBJ1-1; D gene uncertain. The germline V and J ends were trimmed by 7 bases and 1 base, with 11 bases remaining between them. Germline V gene data show CDR1 as SGHRS and CDR2 as YFSETQ. This CDR3 has 13 amino acids. CDR3: CASADIKNTEAFF. The DNA of the CDR3 is TGCGCCAGCGCAGACATCAAGAACACTGAAGCTTTCTTT.

This chain connects TRBV14 to TRBJ2-5; the D gene is possibly TRBD1 (5 bases). Germline V gene data show CDR1 as SGHDN and CDR2 as FVKESK. The CDR3 sequence is 13 residues long. The V and J ends lost 2 bases and 7 bases respectively, with 11 bases between them. This CDR3 is CASSQNSQGTQYF. CDR3 DNA: TGTGCCAGCAGCCAAAACTCGCAGGGGACCCAGTACTTC. The variable domain in full, completed from reference TRBV14 and TRBJ2-5, reads EAGVTQFPSHSVIEKGQTVTLRCDPISGHDNLYWYRRVMGKEIKFLLHFVKESKQDESGMPNNRFLAERTGGTYSTLKVQPAELEDSGVYFCASSQNSQGTQYFGPGTRLLVL.